These 29 T cell receptor beta chains originate from one sample sequenced in a study of blood T cell repertoires in COVID-19. TCRdb's copy holds only in-frame clones and misses some; the assay was immunoSEQ multiplex PCR. The sample lists about half a million clones; 75% to 90% were seen once. The source material was peripheral blood. The receptors shown here come from a human donor in a cohort sampled during active COVID-19.

The V call is TRBV3-1 (or the pseudogene TRBV3-2), the J call TRBJ2-7; D is possibly TRBD2 (6 bases). CDR3 length: 15 residues. V lost 2 bases and J lost 5, with 16 bases in between. Germline assignment: CDR1 LGHDT and CDR2 YNNKEL (reference sequence). CDR3 coding DNA: TGTGCCAGCAGCCAACGAGCCGGAGGGCCCAACGAGCAGTACTTC. Translating it yields CASSQRAGGPNEQYF.

Notes on this clone: The junction differs from germline at one of its ends, possibly a read error. The chain links TRBV5-4 to TRBJ2-7; 9 bases line up with TRBD2. Germline CDR1 and CDR2: SGHNT and YYREEE (reference sequence). The CDR3 has 15 residues. The CDR3 nucleotides read TGTGCCAGCAAACTCGCCGGGACTAGCTCCCACGAGCAGTACTTC. This encodes CASKLAGTSSHEQYF.

The genes are TRBV5-1 and TRBJ1-1; maybe TRBD1 (6 bases). This CDR3 has 14 amino acids. CDR1 SGHRS and CDR2 YFSETQ come from the germline V gene. V dropped 0 bases and J dropped 3 bases, with 9 bases sitting between them. DNA of the CDR3: TGCGCCAGCAGCTTGGTGGGGGCCGACACTGAAGCTTTCTTT. Protein sequence: CASSLVGADTEAFF.

This clone was recorded many times. The rearrangement uses TRBV4-3 and TRBJ1-2; 8 bases fit TRBD1. Germline assignment: CDR1 LGHNA and CDR2 YSLEER. Trimming at V came to 4 bases and at J to 4 bases, leaving 5 bases not matched to a gene. The CDR3 covers 14 residues. Here the CDR3 reads CASSRSTGGYGYTF. The DNA of the CDR3 is TGCGCCAGCAGCCGGTCAACAGGGGGCTATGGCTACACCTTC.

The gene calls are TRBV30 and TRBJ1-1, with a tentative D call TRBD1 (5 bases). Between the trimmed V and J ends, which lost 3 bases and 6 bases, there was a span of 11 bases. CDR3 size: 12 residues. Germline V gene lookup returns CDR1 GTSNPN and CDR2 SVGIG (reference sequence). The CDR3 is CAWRSQVPEAFF. The DNA of the CDR3 is TGTGCCTGGAGGTCACAGGTCCCTGAAGCTTTCTTT.

CDR3 bases: TGCGCCAGCAGCCAAGACAGGGTTGGCAATCAGCCCCAGCATTTT. It yields the protein CASSQDRVGNQPQHF. The chain recombines TRBV4-1 with TRBJ1-5; D may be TRBD1 (5 bases). The CDR3 spans 15 residues. Trimming took off 0 bases at V and 2 bases at J, with 8 bases between the two ends. The germline V gene encodes CDR1 MGHRA and CDR2 YSYEKL.

This clone was detected only once. The V call is TRBV2, the J call TRBJ1-1, with a tentative D call TRBD1 (6 bases). CDR3 size: 13 residues. CDR1 and CDR2 from the germline V gene are SNHLY and FYNNEI. V lost 6 bases to trimming and J lost 11 bases, with 19 bases between them. This chain's CDR3 is CASRGTGGGEAFF. The CDR3 nucleotides read TGTGCCAGCAGGGGTACTGGGGGGGGCGAGGCTTTCTTT.

V usage is TRBV7-8 and J usage is TRBJ1-5; D remains ambiguous. The CDR3 has 14 residues. The V end was cut by 5 bases, the J end by 3 bases, with 11 bases between. Germline CDR1 is SGHVS and CDR2 is FQNEAQ. The CDR3 DNA is TGTGCCAGCAGCCTAGTGGAGGACAATCAGCCCCAGCATTTT. Amino acids: CASSLVEDNQPQHF.

The V call is TRBV15, the J call TRBJ1-6; TRBD1 aligns across 10 bases. V gave up 4 bases and J gave up 1 base; unmatched junction bases: 4. Germline loops: CDR1 LNHNV, CDR2 YYDKDF (reference sequence). This CDR3 is 17 amino acids long. DNA for the CDR3: TGTGCCACCAGCATGGGACAGGGGTTTTCCTATAATTCACCCCTCCACTTT. This codes for CATSMGQGFSYNSPLHF.

This clone has only one observation. The rearrangement links TRBV5-4 to TRBJ2-3, with TRBD1 as a possible D gene (6 bases). Germline values: CDR1 SGHNT, CDR2 YYREEE (reference sequence). V shed 3 bases and J shed 0 bases, with 14 bases lying between them. The CDR3 consists of 16 residues. The CDR3 loop is CASSSAGTRSTDTQYF. CDR3 DNA sequence: TGTGCCAGCAGCTCGGCCGGGACACGCAGCACAGATACGCAGTATTTT.

The genes are TRBV21-1 and TRBJ2-3; the table gives TRBD2 as D, unverified against the DNA. TRBV21-1 is annotated as a pseudogene. The CDR3 is 17 amino acids. The CDR3 sequence: CASSLRLAGTSTDTQYF. CDR3 bases: TGTGCCAGCAGCCTGCGACTAGCTGGGACTAGCACAGATACGCAGTATTTT.

CDR3 nucleotide sequence: TGTGCCAGCAGTTTGCTAACCGGGACAGGGGGCTATGGCTACACCTTC. Protein sequence: CASSLLTGTGGYGYTF. V gene TRBV6-5 combines with J gene TRBJ1-2; TRBD1 aligns across 11 bases. There are 16 residues in the CDR3. Germline-derived CDR1 and CDR2 are MNHEY and SVGAGI. V lost 4 bases, J lost 4 bases, and 8 bases stayed unmatched.

On this clone itself: The identical CDR3 is also encoded by other nucleotide sequences in the sample. This chain uses TRBV19 with TRBJ2-3; 14 bases match TRBD2. The CDR3 spans 14 residues. Germline V gene data show CDR1 as LNHDA and CDR2 as SQIVND (reference sequence). Trimming removed 4 bases from V and 6 bases from J; junction bases left unmatched: 0. In DNA, the CDR3 is TGTGCCAGTAGTAGGACTAGCGGGAGGGATACGCAGTATTTT. This sequence encodes CASSRTSGRDTQYF.

The CDR3: CASSDRVVNEQFF. As DNA, the CDR3 is TGTGCCAGCAGCGACAGGGTTGTAAATGAGCAGTTCTTC. The gene calls are TRBV9 and TRBJ2-1, with D perhaps TRBD1 (6 bases). The CDR3 contains 13 residues. V was clipped by 3 bases and J by 7 bases, with 11 bases between them. Germline-derived CDR1 and CDR2 are SGDLS and YYNGEE. Combining the CDR3 with reference TRBV9 and TRBJ2-1 gives the whole variable domain DSGVTQTPKHLITATGQRVTLRCSPRSGDLSVYWYQQSLDQGLQFLIQYYNGEERAKGNILERFSAQQFPDLHSELNLSSLELGDSALYFCASSDRVVNEQFFGPGTRLTVL.

The V gene is TRBV7-3, the J gene TRBJ2-7, with TRBD2 matching over 10 bases. The CDR3 is 15 residues long. V was pared by 1 base and J by 2 bases, with 2 bases of the junction left unmatched. Germline V gives CDR1 SGHTA, CDR2 FQGTGA. The DNA of the CDR3 is TGTGCCAGCAGCTTAAGGACTAGCGGACCCTACGAGCAGTACTTC. Translation: CASSLRTSGPYEQYF.

The rearrangement links TRBV3-1 (or the pseudogene TRBV3-2) to TRBJ1-2; D is ambiguous. Germline lookup yields CDR1 LGHDT and CDR2 YNNKEL (reference sequence). There are 13 residues in the CDR3. Trimming shortened V by 4 bases and J by 6 bases, and 12 bases separated the two germline ends. In DNA, the CDR3 is TGTGCCAGCAGCCCCAGAATCGGGAATGGCTACACCTTC. This sequence encodes CASSPRIGNGYTF.

As to this clone: Because the CDR3's place on the DNA is in doubt, the DNA is left out and the CDR3 is given as listed by TCRdb. The CDR3 sequence: CAWSGFGEGFSEAFF. The J gene is TRBJ1-1, the V gene TRBV30. The CDR3 spans 15 amino acids, including both terminal residues. CDR1 GTSNPN and CDR2 SVGIG come from the germline V gene (reference sequence).

This chain links TRBV7-2 with TRBJ2-3; D is perhaps TRBD2 (7 bases). Per the germline V gene, CDR1 is SGHTA and CDR2 is FQGNSA. The CDR3 consists of 16 residues. V gave up 9 bases and J gave up 2 bases, with 21 bases separating them. The CDR3 DNA follows: TGTGCCAGTCGCCAGGGCAGGGGAGGGTTCACAGATACGCAGTATTTT. This codes for CASRQGRGGFTDTQYF.

The chain couples TRBV18 to TRBJ2-7; tentative D call: TRBD1 (5 bases). The CDR3 sequence is 15 residues long. Deletions cut 6 bases from V and 1 base from J, with 16 bases between. Germline values: CDR1 KGHSH, CDR2 LQKENI. CDR3: CASSPREGLSYEQYF. In DNA form, the CDR3 reads TGTGCCAGCTCCCCCAGGGAAGGTCTGTCCTACGAGCAGTACTTC.

V usage is TRBV3-1 (or the pseudogene TRBV3-2) and J usage is TRBJ1-2; D possibly corresponds to TRBD1 (6 bases). CDR3 length equals 16 residues. From germline, CDR1 is LGHDT and CDR2 YNNKEL (reference sequence). Trimming took 0 bases from V and 3 from J, leaving 14 bases between them. The CDR3, as DNA: TGTGCCAGCAGCCAAGAGACATACAGGGACGACTATGGCTACACCTTC. Protein sequence: CASSQETYRDDYGYTF.

V is TRBV18 and J is TRBJ2-2; TRBD2 aligns across 11 bases. The V gene end was trimmed by 2 bases and the J gene end by 4 bases; junction bases not matched to a gene: 3. CDR1 and CDR2 from the germline V gene are KGHSH and LQKENI. This CDR3 region has 16 residues. The chain's CDR3 is CASSPSLAGGTGELFF. The CDR3 nucleotides are TGTGCCAGCTCACCATCCCTAGCGGGAGGCACCGGGGAGCTGTTTTTT.

The V gene is TRBV6-6, the J gene TRBJ2-7; possible D gene TRBD2, 7 bases. The length of the CDR3 is 14 residues. V was shortened by 3 bases and J by 2 bases, with 11 bases between the two germline ends. Germline-derived CDR1 and CDR2 are MNHNY and SVGAGI (reference sequence). The CDR3 DNA follows: TGTGCCAGCAGTTATGGGGGGGCCCCCTACGAGCAGTACTTC. Translated: CASSYGGAPYEQYF.

V and J are TRBV2 and TRBJ2-5, with 11 bases matching TRBD1. From germline, CDR1 is SNHLY and CDR2 FYNNEI. The junction had 6 bases not matched to a gene; V was cut back by 7 bases and J by 5 bases. The CDR3 is made up of 14 amino acids. The CDR3 DNA reads TGTGCCAGCAAACGGACAGGGGGCGAGGAGACCCAGTACTTC. Translated, it gives CASKRTGGEETQYF.

J is TRBJ1-5 and V is TRBV15; no definite D call. This CDR3 comprises 15 residues. Deletions cut 1 base from V and 3 bases from J, with 10 bases between. Germline V gene lookup returns CDR1 LNHNV and CDR2 YYDKDF (reference sequence). The CDR3 loop reads CATSRASVNNQPQHF. The CDR3 DNA is TGTGCCACCAGCAGAGCCTCGGTCAACAATCAGCCCCAGCATTTT.

The chain combines TRBV2 with TRBJ2-1, with 8 bases fitting TRBD2. CDR1 is SNHLY, CDR2 FYNNEI, per germline. After removal of 8 bases from V and 3 bases from J, the junction contained 9 bases not matched to a gene. This CDR3 spans 15 amino acids. The CDR3 nucleotides are TGTGCCAGCCCTAGGGATAGCGGGGACTACAATGAGCAGTTCTTC. Translation gives CASPRDSGDYNEQFF.

In regard to this clone: This same CDR3 is encoded by further DNA sequences in the sample. The rearrangement links TRBV2 to TRBJ2-3; no definite D call. The V gene lost 4 bases and the J gene lost 6 bases, with 5 bases spanning the gap. CDR3 length: 11 amino acids. CDR1 is SNHLY and CDR2 is FYNNEI in the germline V gene. The CDR3 spells CASSVRDTQYF. In DNA form, the CDR3 reads TGTGCCAGCAGTGTGAGGGATACGCAGTATTTT.

The J gene is TRBJ2-7, the V gene TRBV9; a weak D match, TRBD1 (6 bases). The CDR3 loop spans 14 amino acids. CDR1 and CDR2 (germline): SGDLS, YYNGEE. Deletions cut 4 bases from V and 5 bases from J, with 16 bases between. CDR3 nucleotides: TGTGCCAGCAGCCCCACAGGGTCCCGCAACGAGCAGTACTTC. As protein: CASSPTGSRNEQYF. The variable domain in full, completed from reference TRBV9 and TRBJ2-7, reads DSGVTQTPKHLITATGQRVTLRCSPRSGDLSVYWYQQSLDQGLQFLIQYYNGEERAKGNILERFSAQQFPDLHSELNLSSLELGDSALYFCASSPTGSRNEQYFGPGTRLTVT.

This chain links TRBV11-2 with TRBJ2-7, with D possibly being TRBD1 (6 bases). The CDR3 spans 19 residues. Deletions cut 4 bases from V and 2 bases from J, with 27 bases between. The germline gives CDR1 SGHAT, CDR2 FQNNGV. In nucleotides, the CDR3 is TGTGCCAGCAGCTCCTTTACCCTCGGGACAAGGGATTACGCCTACGAGCAGTACTTC. This translates into CASSSFTLGTRDYAYEQYF.

The rearrangement links TRBV9 to TRBJ1-3; possible D gene TRBD1, 6 bases. CDR3 length: 17 residues. Germline V gene lookup returns CDR1 SGDLS and CDR2 YYNGEE. Trimming stripped 0 bases from V and 0 bases from J, with 13 bases between. CDR3 loop: CASSVVGAASSGNTIYF. The CDR3 DNA reads as TGTGCCAGCAGCGTAGTGGGGGCTGCTAGCTCTGGAAACACCATATATTTT. The variable domain in full, completed from reference TRBV9 and TRBJ1-3, reads DSGVTQTPKHLITATGQRVTLRCSPRSGDLSVYWYQQSLDQGLQFLIQYYNGEERAKGNILERFSAQQFPDLHSELNLSSLELGDSALYFCASSVVGAASSGNTIYFGEGSWLTVV.